This T cell receptor (beta chain) was obtained from a study of blood T cell repertoires in COVID-19 (dated by TCRdb to about 2020). Notes on the research overall: Collaborator samples came from the United States, Italy and Spain and covered acute and convalescent phases of COVID-19. The samples were drawn from the first 160 participants of the ongoing ImmuneRACE study and from about 1,200 subjects provided by 6 global collaborators. Subjects who had been exposed to COVID-19, were actively infected with it, or had recovered from it provided the deeply sampled blood TCRbeta repertoires that made up the dataset. The material from the prospective study consisted of cDNA or gDNA derived from T cells, B-cell-depleted T cells, or PBMCs. The repertoires were released in a freely available public database meant as a resource for research on the immune response to SARS-CoV-2. The sample metadata nearly always contained a de-identified subject ID, COVID-19 status, age in years and sex. HLA class I and class II types, where available, came from metadata supplied by the sample provider rather than from assay-based typing. Broad study findings and their caveats: Clinical and demographic metadata were provided uncurated, with the amount varying by source and participant.

TCRbeta CDR3 regions were amplified from genomic DNA by means of the immunoSEQ Assay, a bias-controlled multiplex PCR. Processing in the source paper ran as follows. Nucleated cell counts per sample were estimated from amplification of reference gene primers within the assay. Sequence reads were collapsed and filtered to measure the absolute abundance of every unique TCRbeta CDR3 rearrangement. For each sample, productive Simpson clonality was calculated by taking the square root of Simpson's diversity index across productive rearrangements. What TCRdb holds here is the immuneACCESS table cut down to in-frame rearrangements. Part of the clones is not present; checked against another copy, under half of the missing clones reflect an unresolved V gene, and the others are unexplained. V, J and clone size are those of that table, while D and trimming were read from the DNA. For this sample there are approximately 250,000 clones; less than 95% appear just once. About 3% of the sample is in the top ten clones.

In the prospective study, participants were roughly 18 to 89 years old, resided in about two dozen geographic areas of the United States, and were enrolled through a virtual design. In the prospective study, participants were assigned to cohorts based on the clinical history participants reported in a screening survey and a study questionnaire. Exposed participants had been in contact with someone with a PCR-confirmed or clinician-diagnosed COVID-19 case within 2 weeks of study entry. In the prospective study, mobile phlebotomists collected whole blood, serum and a nasopharyngeal or oropharyngeal swab from each participant. Participants in the prospective study had the option to provide additional blood draws and questionnaires over a 2-month period. Prospective study blood samples were shipped either frozen or at room temperature before DNA extraction. Looking up the germline V gene yields CDR1 KGHSH and CDR2 LQKENI. There are 15 amino acids in the CDR3, from cysteine to phenylalanine inclusive. The kept DNA is CDR3 alone, 45 bases in frame from the first base. V and J lose 6 bases and 1 base, and a span of 15 bases separates them.

Note on this clone: No antigen is known for it. The record has no base qualities; no much larger clone is one base away.

In this chain, TRBV18 is recombined with TRBJ1-1; the D gene cannot be resolved reliably. The source of this sequence is a man aged 40-49 years who had been exposed to COVID-19. The source material was PBMCs or T cells enriched from blood (not recorded which). The DNA sequence is TGTGCCAGCTCCCGGTATGAGGAATGGAACACTGAAGCTTTCTTT. This is translated as CASSRYEEWNTEAFF.